One sample yielded the 4 T cell receptor beta chains listed below, sequenced in a study of OX40 agonist ivuxolimab in advanced cancers. The repertoire was sequenced with immunoSEQ multiplex PCR; TCRdb's copy has only in-frame clones and lacks some. This table holds 100,000 or so clones, 90% found once. This specimen was CD4+ or CD8+ T cells sorted from blood, taken in a trial of the OX40 agonist ivuxolimab. The receptors originated from an adult with an advanced solid tumor such as melanoma, head and neck, liver or kidney cancer.

The V gene is TRBV28, the J gene TRBJ2-2, with 13 bases matching TRBD2. Trimming cost V 2 bases and J 3 bases; bases outside gene matches: 3. There are 17 residues in the CDR3. CDR1 is MDHEN, CDR2 SYDVKM, per germline. This CDR3 is CASSLRTSGSYTGELFF. CDR3 sequence (DNA): TGTGCCAGCAGTTTAAGGACTAGCGGGAGCTACACCGGGGAGCTGTTTTTT.

The V and J genes are TRBV14 and TRBJ2-7, with 9 nucleotides matching TRBD2. From germline, CDR1 is SGHDN and CDR2 FVKESK. The CDR3 has 20 amino acids. Trimming removed 2 bases from V and 2 bases from J; junction bases left unmatched: 19. This CDR3 is CASSQNRPGLAITRPYEQYF. The CDR3 DNA reads as TGTGCCAGCAGCCAAAATAGGCCTGGACTAGCGATTACAAGACCCTACGAGCAGTACTTC.

The chain joins TRBV18 to TRBJ2-5; the match to TRBD2 covers 10 bases. The DNA matches TRBJ2-7 better at its end, which makes the J call doubtful. This CDR3 has 15 amino acids. Germline V gene lookup returns CDR1 KGHSH and CDR2 LQKENI. CDR3 protein: CASSLGTSDSYEQYF. For the CDR3, the DNA is TGTGCCAGCTCCTTGGGGACTAGCGACTCCTACGAGCAGTACTTC.

The chain uses TRBV7-9 and TRBJ2-5, with 8 positions matching TRBD2. V lost 4 bases to trimming and J lost 6 bases; unmatched junction nucleotides: 13. The germline gives CDR1 SEHNR, CDR2 FQNEAQ (reference sequence). This CDR3 is 16 amino acids long. The CDR3 DNA reads TGTGCCAGCAGCTGGGTACCGGGACTAGGGCCCCAGACCCAGTACTTC. This gives the protein CASSWVPGLGPQTQYF.